A single sample gave rise to the 6 T cell receptor beta chains below, sequenced in a study of CD8 T cells in ankylosing spondylitis. In TCRdb, the 5' RACE reads were re-called with MiXCR into one record per CDR3 protein. The sample carries more than 650,000 distinct CDR3 sequences, roughly 12% recorded once. The study's findings and limits: Within ankylosing spondylitis blood, a TCR beta motif made up of several highly homologous variants appeared to be characteristic.

Antigens for these TCRs are unknown. Sequencing used blood, either unsorted or a sorted T cell fraction (not recorded which). The receptors originated from a male donor with ankylosing spondylitis.

This clonotype was seen many times. The chain is built from TRBV7-8 and TRBJ1-1; D is unclear. The germline CDR1 and CDR2 sequences are SGHVS and FQNEAQ. The CDR3 covers 14 residues. The V and J ends lost 6 bases and 0 bases respectively, with 11 bases between them. CDR3 DNA sequence: TGTGCCAGCAGACTGGGTCAACTGAACACTGAAGCTTTCTTT. Encoded protein: CASRLGQLNTEAFF.

This rearrangement joins TRBV15 to TRBJ2-1; the D gene is possibly TRBD1 (5 bases). The V gene's germline CDR1 is LNHNV and CDR2 YYDKDF (reference sequence). CDR3 size: 17 residues. V lost 0 bases to trimming and J lost 0 bases, with 12 bases between them. The CDR3 bases are TGTGCCACCAGCAGAGATAAACAGGCACTCTCCTACAATGAGCAGTTCTTC. As protein: CATSRDKQALSYNEQFF.

This clonotype showed up many times. The chain recombines TRBV18 with TRBJ2-5; possible D gene TRBD2, 6 bases. Deletions cut 4 bases from V and 5 bases from J, with 11 bases between. This CDR3 has 13 amino acids. Germline CDR1 is KGHSH and CDR2 is LQKENI. In DNA form, the CDR3 reads TGTGCCAGCTCACGGGGAGGCGCGGAGACCCAGTACTTC. It encodes CASSRGGAETQYF. The entire variable domain, with the rest obtained from reference TRBV18 and TRBJ2-5, is as follows: NAGVMQNPRHLVRRRGQEARLRCSPMKGHSHVYWYRQLPEEGLKFMVYLQKENIIDESGMPKERFSAEFPKEGPSILRIQQVVRGDSAAYFCASSRGGAETQYFGPGTRLLVL.

The chain links TRBV5-1 to TRBJ2-5; D is unresolved. In germline, CDR1 is SGHRS, CDR2 YFSETQ. Trimming removed 0 bases from V and 1 base from J, with 7 bases in between. The CDR3 runs to 14 residues. CDR3 residues: CASSLGVSQETQYF. The CDR3 DNA is TGCGCCAGCAGCTTGGGGGTGAGCCAAGAGACCCAGTACTTC.

This clonotype was observed a few times. CDR3 DNA: TGCAGTGCTAGCTCGTATGCGGGAATACATTCACCCCTCCACTTT. Its translation: CSASSYAGIHSPLHF. The chain joins TRBV20-1 to TRBJ1-6, with D hard to call. Germline-derived CDR1 and CDR2 are DFQATT and SNEGSKA (reference sequence). CDR3 size: 15 residues. The ends were cut back, 3 bases at V and 8 bases at J, with 17 bases in the middle.

The sample holds many counts of this clonotype. The chain recombines TRBV7-2 with TRBJ2-1, with TRBD1 matching 9 bases. The germline gives CDR1 SGHTA, CDR2 FQGNSA. The junction had 4 bases not matched to a gene; V was cut back by 3 bases and J by 4 bases. CDR3 length: 15 residues. The CDR3 spells CASSFRDRVYNEQFF. CDR3 nucleotide sequence: TGTGCCAGCAGCTTCCGGGACAGGGTATACAATGAGCAGTTCTTC.